The next 22 T cell receptor beta chains were all read from a single sample in a study of T cell responses to AZD1222 COVID-19 vaccine. Using immunoSEQ multiplex PCR, the repertoire was profiled, and TCRdb retains in-frame clones only, with some absent. The sample lists roughly 130,000 clones, approximately 89% occurring once. Sequenced material: peripheral blood, taken on day 0 of AZD1222 vaccination. All receptors derive from an adult in good health.

The V and J genes are TRBV11-3 and TRBJ2-1, with D perhaps assigned TRBD1 or TRBD2 (7 bases each). CDR1 is SGHNT and CDR2 is YENEEA in the germline V gene. The CDR3 spans 14 residues. V lost 6 bases and J lost 7, with 16 bases in between. CDR3 sequence: CASRREARGNEQFF. The CDR3 nucleotides read TGTGCCAGCAGACGGGAGGCCAGGGGGAATGAGCAGTTCTTC. Looking up the rest from reference TRBV11-3 and TRBJ2-1 gives the full variable domain: EAGVVQSPRYKIIEKKQPVAFWCNPISGHNTLYWYLQNLGQGPELLIRYENEEAVDDSQLPKDRFSAERLKGVDSTLKIQPAELGDSAVYLCASRREARGNEQFFGPGTRLTVL.

The chain employs TRBV7-2 and TRBJ1-1; TRBD1 is a possible D gene (5 bases). Germline values: CDR1 SGHTA, CDR2 FQGNSA. Trimming pared 3 bases from V and 0 bases from J, leaving 8 bases between. The CDR3 loop spans 14 amino acids. CDR3 protein: CASSLGGLNTEAFF. The CDR3 bases are TGTGCCAGCAGCTTGGGGGGACTGAACACTGAAGCTTTCTTT.

The chain recombines TRBV6-5 with TRBJ1-1, with TRBD1 matching 7 bases. V lost 9 bases, J lost 6 bases, and 10 bases stayed unmatched. CDR1 is MNHEY, CDR2 SVGAGI, per germline. CDR3 length: 13 amino acids. The CDR3 reads CASRYRGRPEAFF. The CDR3 DNA follows: TGTGCCAGTCGTTACAGGGGAAGGCCTGAAGCTTTCTTT.

The chain joins TRBV3-1 (or the pseudogene TRBV3-2) to TRBJ1-5; D ambiguous. Germline CDR1 reads LGHDT; CDR2 reads YNNKEL (reference sequence). This CDR3 comprises 15 residues. Between the trimmed V and J ends, which lost 5 bases and 4 bases, there was a span of 15 bases. CDR3 amino acids: CASSYRESINQPQHF. In DNA, the CDR3 is TGTGCCAGCAGCTACCGGGAGAGTATTAATCAGCCCCAGCATTTT.

The V call is TRBV2, the J call TRBJ1-3; the D is unclear. Germline V gene lookup returns CDR1 SNHLY and CDR2 FYNNEI. The CDR3 loop spans 14 amino acids. Trimming pared 2 bases from V and 0 bases from J, leaving 5 bases between. The CDR3 DNA is TGTGCCAGCAGTGAACCCGACTCTGGAAACACCATATATTTT. Translation: CASSEPDSGNTIYF.

This clone has just one count. The gene calls are TRBV5-1 and TRBJ2-1, with TRBD2 matching over 7 bases. Germline V gives CDR1 SGHRS, CDR2 YFSETQ. This CDR3 has 15 residues. With V trimmed by 4 bases and J by 0 bases, 4 bases remained unmatched. The CDR3 reads CASSPSGASYNEQFF. The CDR3, as DNA: TGCGCCAGCAGCCCAAGCGGGGCCTCCTACAATGAGCAGTTCTTC.

CDR3 protein: CATSRDRPTYEQYF. The DNA of the CDR3 is TGTGCCACCAGCAGAGATCGACCCACCTACGAGCAGTACTTC. The genes are TRBV15 and TRBJ2-7, with D unclear. The CDR3 has 14 amino acids. Per the germline V gene, CDR1 is LNHNV and CDR2 is YYDKDF (reference sequence). Deletions cut 0 bases from V and 2 bases from J, with 8 bases between.

This rearrangement joins TRBV27 to TRBJ1-6; the match to TRBD1 covers 7 bases. This CDR3 comprises 15 residues. The germline gives CDR1 MNHEY, CDR2 SMNVEV (reference sequence). J lost 13 bases, V lost 2 bases, and 11 bases had no gene match. CDR3 residues: CASSLQEGGGRPLHF. As DNA, the CDR3 is TGTGCCAGCAGTTTACAGGAAGGGGGCGGGCGGCCCCTCCACTTT.

The V call is TRBV19, the J call TRBJ2-1; the D is unclear. The CDR3 length is 15 residues. CDR1 LNHDA and CDR2 SQIVND come from the germline V gene (reference sequence). Trimming cost V 2 bases and J 5 bases, with 13 bases left between them. CDR3 sequence: CASSISDVGDNEQFF. The CDR3 DNA is TGTGCCAGTAGTATATCTGATGTAGGCGACAATGAGCAGTTCTTC.

The chain combines TRBV14 with TRBJ2-5; no reliable D call. The CDR3 has 14 amino acids. Germline CDR1 is SGHDN and CDR2 is FVKESK. Deletions cut 1 base from V and 4 bases from J, with 10 bases between. CDR3 DNA sequence: TGTGCCAGCAGCCAAGTCGCGCTCCCAGAGACCCAGTACTTC. This codes for CASSQVALPETQYF.

The chain links TRBV7-2 to TRBJ2-1; no clear D gene. The CDR3 runs to 16 residues. Trimming took off 2 bases at V and 2 bases at J, with 13 bases between the two ends. The V gene's germline CDR1 is SGHTA and CDR2 FQGNSA. The CDR3 protein is CASSLLSGSAYNEQFF. CDR3 coding DNA: TGTGCCAGCAGCTTACTTTCTGGTTCAGCCTACAATGAGCAGTTCTTC.

The genes are TRBV3-1 (or the pseudogene TRBV3-2) and TRBJ1-5, with D perhaps TRBD1 (6 bases). The CDR3 runs to 15 residues. Germline CDR1 LGHDT, CDR2 YNNKEL (reference sequence). V gave up 5 bases and J gave up 7 bases, with 18 bases separating them. This CDR3 reads CASSDGTGSGQPQHF. The CDR3 bases are TGTGCCAGCAGCGACGGCACAGGGTCTGGCCAGCCCCAGCATTTT.

The V call is TRBV6-1, the J call TRBJ2-1; TRBD1 agrees at 7 bases. The V gene end was trimmed by 1 base and the J gene end by 6 bases; junction bases not matched to a gene: 6. CDR3 length: 15 amino acids. Germline lookup yields CDR1 MNHNS and CDR2 SASEGT. CDR3 coding DNA: TGTGCCAGCAGTGAAGTAGGCTGGACAGGCAATGAGCAGTTCTTC. Translation: CASSEVGWTGNEQFF.

The chain couples TRBV5-1 to TRBJ2-5; D is tentatively TRBD1 or TRBD2 (5 bases each). V was pared by 5 bases and J by 4 bases, with 18 bases between. The CDR3 has 15 residues. CDR1 is SGHRS and CDR2 is YFSETQ in the germline V gene. The DNA for the CDR3 is TGCGCCAGCAGTCTGAGGGACGGCTGGGGAGAGACCCAGTACTTC. Translating gives CASSLRDGWGETQYF.

The chain has TRBV6-5 and TRBJ2-1, with TRBD1 identical over 8 bases. With 4 bases clipped from V and 8 bases from J, the junction kept 4 bases outside the gene matches. The CDR3 is made up of 13 amino acids. From germline, CDR1 is MNHEY and CDR2 SVGAGI. CDR3 region: CASSLDRAHEQFF. The CDR3, as DNA: TGTGCCAGCAGTTTGGACAGGGCCCATGAGCAGTTCTTC.

The chain employs TRBV28 and TRBJ1-2; the D gene is possibly TRBD1 (6 bases). Germline V gives CDR1 MDHEN, CDR2 SYDVKM. The CDR3 extends over 15 amino acids. V lost 8 bases to trimming and J lost 6 bases, with 22 bases between them. The chain's CDR3 is CASESTGSRKDGYTF. For the CDR3, the DNA is TGTGCCAGCGAGTCAACAGGGTCTAGAAAGGATGGCTACACCTTC.

This clone has just a few counts. The chain uses TRBV14 and TRBJ2-1, with 9 bases identical to TRBD2. Germline CDR1 reads SGHDN; CDR2 reads FVKESK. With V trimmed by 0 bases and J by 8 bases, 5 bases remained unmatched. The CDR3 spans 15 residues. The CDR3 DNA reads as TGTGCCAGCAGCCAAGATGGGACTAGCTGGGATGAGCAGTTCTTC. Translated: CASSQDGTSWDEQFF.

This clone was recorded once. The chain is built from TRBV24-1 and TRBJ2-7, with D possibly matching TRBD1 (5 bases). The V end was cut by 4 bases, the J end by 5 bases, with 14 bases between. CDR1 is KGHDR, CDR2 SFDVKD, per germline. CDR3 size: 14 residues. The CDR3 DNA follows: TGTGCCACCAGTGACAAGCAGGGTGGCGACGAGCAGTACTTC. Protein product: CATSDKQGGDEQYF.

V is TRBV5-4 and J is TRBJ1-4; 11 bases match TRBD1. The CDR3 extends over 16 amino acids. The V gene's germline CDR1 is SGHNT and CDR2 YYREEE (reference sequence). The junction had 6 bases not matched to a gene; V was cut back by 1 base and J by 7 bases. The CDR3 sequence: CASSLRGTGGIEKLFF. The CDR3 DNA follows: TGTGCCAGCAGCTTGAGGGGGACAGGGGGTATTGAAAAACTGTTTTTT.

This chain connects TRBV7-9 to TRBJ1-1; possibly TRBD1 for D (6 bases). This CDR3 is built from 13 residues. Germline V gene data show CDR1 as SEHNR and CDR2 as FQNEAQ (reference sequence). With 8 bases removed from V and 7 bases from J, the gap between germline ends came to 17 bases. Here the CDR3 reads CASRPSTGVEAFF. In DNA form, the CDR3 reads TGTGCCAGCCGACCCTCGACAGGAGTTGAAGCTTTCTTT.

This rearrangement joins TRBV6-5 to TRBJ2-1; perhaps TRBD2 as D (6 bases). The V gene's germline CDR1 is MNHEY and CDR2 SVGAGI. This CDR3 comprises 14 residues. Trimming took 8 bases from V and 5 from J, leaving 16 bases between them. CDR3 coding DNA: TGTGCCAGCTTACGACCGGGAGCCCACAATGAGCAGTTCTTC. Residues: CASLRPGAHNEQFF.

V usage is TRBV24-1 and J usage is TRBJ2-3; D not resolved. The CDR3 is 15 amino acids. In germline, CDR1 is KGHDR, CDR2 SFDVKD. The V end lost 3 bases, the J end lost 2 bases, and 11 bases lay between the germline ends. CDR3 loop: CATSDNDQDTDTQYF. Here the CDR3 DNA reads TGTGCCACCAGTGATAACGATCAGGACACAGATACGCAGTATTTT.